This is a list of T cell receptor beta chains from one sample in a study of response to subunit inactivated influenza vaccine. TCRdb re-called the RT-PCR reads through MiXCR, storing one row per CDR3 protein. The sample consists of about 610,000 distinct CDR3 sequences, approximately 14% of them appearing once. Sequencing was performed on PBMCs from blood, taken 11 to 12 days after vaccination. All receptors derive from a man aged 45-65 years who received an inactivated influenza vaccine. CDR3s include the opening cysteine and the closing phenylalanine or tryptophan. D genes are given only for firm matches. Part of the rows lack a size; the others show once, few, many or a class for expanded clones.

v_gene	j_gene	abundance	d_gene	CDR3aa	CDR3nt
TRBV3-1	TRBJ2-2	-	-	CASSLGLGRATGELFF	TGTGCCAGCAGCCTAGGGTTGGGACGCGCGACCGGGGAGCTGTTTTTT
TRBV5-1	TRBJ2-6	-	-	CASTPAVSGANVLTF	TGCGCCAGCACCCCGGCCGTCTCTGGGGCCAACGTCCTGACTTTC
TRBV7-9	TRBJ2-1	few	-	CASRIDPLNEQFF	TGTGCCAGCAGAATCGACCCACTCAATGAGCAGTTCTTC
TRBV18	TRBJ1-2	few	-	CASSLGHFRPF	TGTGCCAGCTCACTCGGACATTTTAGGCCTTTC
TRBV5-1	TRBJ2-5	few	-	CASSSSGSGQETQYF	TGCGCCAGCAGCTCAAGCGGGTCAGGGCAAGAGACCCAGTACTTC
TRBV10-3	TRBJ2-3	-	TRBD2	CAISPAGGSTDTQYF	TGTGCCATCAGTCCTGCGGGGGGAAGCACAGATACGCAGTATTTT
TRBV9	TRBJ2-5	few	-	CASSAPRSGWTAKETQYF	TGTGCCAGCAGCGCACCCCGATCTGGTTGGACGGCCAAAGAGACCCAGTACTTC
TRBV20-1	TRBJ2-5	few	-	CSASEGLRAQYF	TGCAGTGCTAGCGAGGGTTTAAGGGCCCAGTACTTC
TRBV7-3	TRBJ2-3	few	-	CASSFSGPTDTQYF	TGTGCCAGCAGCTTTAGCGGTCCCACAGATACGCAGTATTTT
TRBV28	TRBJ2-2	-	TRBD2	CASQITSGDTGELFF	TGTGCCAGCCAAATTACTAGCGGGGACACCGGGGAGCTGTTTTTT
TRBV20-1	TRBJ2-5	-	-	CSAFKGIFSQETQYF	TGCAGTGCTTTTAAGGGTATTTTCTCCCAAGAGACCCAGTACTTC
TRBV6-1	TRBJ1-4	-	TRBD1	CASRPDRAATNEKLFF	TGTGCCAGCAGACCGGACAGGGCTGCAACTAATGAAAAACTGTTTTTT
TRBV4-3	TRBJ2-1	few	-	CASSQDSDPYNEQFF	TGCGCCAGCAGCCAAGATTCGGATCCCTACAATGAGCAGTTCTTC
TRBV9	TRBJ2-2	-	-	CASSVLGGSGTGELFF	TGTGCCAGCAGCGTTTTAGGGGGGAGTGGCACCGGGGAGCTGTTTTTT
TRBV2	TRBJ2-7	few	-	CASSEVPVDDDEQYF	TGTGCCAGCAGTGAGGTGCCAGTTGACGATGACGAGCAGTACTTC
TRBV12-3/TRBV12-4	TRBJ2-2	few	TRBD2	CASSWGGSQAGELFF	TGTGCCAGCAGTTGGGGCGGGAGCCAGGCCGGGGAGCTGTTTTTT
TRBV5-1	TRBJ2-5	few	-	CASSPTGNQETQYF	TGCGCCAGCAGTCCCACCGGGAACCAAGAGACCCAGTACTTC
TRBV6-5	TRBJ2-2	-	-	CASSLLTQNTGELFF	TGTGCCAGCAGTCTACTGACACAGAACACCGGGGAGCTGTTTTTT
TRBV20-1	TRBJ1-5	few	-	CSALSSGGNQPQHF	TGCAGTGCTCTCTCGTCGGGGGGCAATCAGCCCCAGCATTTT
TRBV12-3/TRBV12-4	TRBJ2-2	-	-	CASTKQGPRSGELFF	TGTGCCAGCACCAAACAGGGCCCGCGGTCCGGGGAGCTGTTTTTT
TRBV29-1	TRBJ2-1	many	TRBD2	CSARYSGSHNEQFF	TGCAGCGCCCGATATAGCGGGAGCCACAATGAGCAGTTCTTC
TRBV10-3	TRBJ2-7	-	TRBD2	CAISPGLAGTYEQYF	TGTGCCATCAGCCCGGGACTAGCGGGGACCTACGAGCAGTACTTC